These T cell receptor beta chains were read from a single sample in a study of T cell responses to AZD1222 COVID-19 vaccine. The table came from immunoSEQ multiplex PCR; TCRdb's copy has only in-frame clones and leaves some out. The table has fewer than 110,000 clones, about 90% seen once. Sequences were derived from peripheral blood, sampled 28 days after the second AZD1222 dose. These receptors all stem from an adult who received the AZD1222 COVID-19 vaccine. Both conserved end residues are part of each CDR3. The order of the fields is V gene, D gene, J gene, CDR3 DNA, CDR3 protein. A D gene is named only where the DNA matches it firmly.

v_gene: TRBV12-3/TRBV12-4
d_gene: -
j_gene: TRBJ1-2
CDR3nt: TGTGCCAGCAGGCACAGACAGTATGGCTACACCTTC
CDR3aa: CASRHRQYGYTF

v_gene: TRBV5-1
d_gene: -
j_gene: TRBJ1-2
CDR3nt: TGCGCCAGCAGCTTGGGCAACGAAGGCTACACCTTC
CDR3aa: CASSLGNEGYTF

v_gene: TRBV19
d_gene: -
j_gene: TRBJ2-7
CDR3nt: TGTGCCAGTAGTATAGGAACCGCTCCCCTATACGAGCAGTACTTC
CDR3aa: CASSIGTAPLYEQYF

v_gene: TRBV19
d_gene: TRBD1
j_gene: TRBJ2-7
CDR3nt: TGTGCCAGTAGTACCCCAGGACAGGGGCCCTTTTACGAGCAGTACTTC
CDR3aa: CASSTPGQGPFYEQYF

v_gene: TRBV27
d_gene: -
j_gene: TRBJ1-5
CDR3nt: TGTGCCAGCAGTTCGTCGAGGGTGCAGCCCCAGCATTTT
CDR3aa: CASSSSRVQPQHF

v_gene: TRBV27
d_gene: TRBD2
j_gene: TRBJ2-4
CDR3nt: TGTGCCAGCAGCCCGGGACTATATAAAAACATTCAGTACTTC
CDR3aa: CASSPGLYKNIQYF

v_gene: TRBV7-3
d_gene: -
j_gene: TRBJ1-1
CDR3nt: TGTGCCAGCAGTTTAGAGGTGAATCAGGGGTCAAACCCCACTGAAGCTTTCTTT
CDR3aa: CASSLEVNQGSNPTEAFF

v_gene: TRBV16
d_gene: TRBD2
j_gene: TRBJ2-7
CDR3nt: TGTGCCAGCAGACCTTCTTTAGCGGGATACACCTACGAGCAGTACTTC
CDR3aa: CASRPSLAGYTYEQYF

v_gene: TRBV12-5
d_gene: TRBD1
j_gene: TRBJ2-7
CDR3nt: TGTGCTAGTGGTTTGGCCCCGGGACAGGGGGCCACCTACGAGCAGTACTTC
CDR3aa: CASGLAPGQGATYEQYF

v_gene: TRBV11-2
d_gene: TRBD1
j_gene: TRBJ2-3
CDR3nt: TGTGCCAGCAGCGCCGGCGGGCAGGGGGCCACAGATACGCAGTATTTT
CDR3aa: CASSAGGQGATDTQYF